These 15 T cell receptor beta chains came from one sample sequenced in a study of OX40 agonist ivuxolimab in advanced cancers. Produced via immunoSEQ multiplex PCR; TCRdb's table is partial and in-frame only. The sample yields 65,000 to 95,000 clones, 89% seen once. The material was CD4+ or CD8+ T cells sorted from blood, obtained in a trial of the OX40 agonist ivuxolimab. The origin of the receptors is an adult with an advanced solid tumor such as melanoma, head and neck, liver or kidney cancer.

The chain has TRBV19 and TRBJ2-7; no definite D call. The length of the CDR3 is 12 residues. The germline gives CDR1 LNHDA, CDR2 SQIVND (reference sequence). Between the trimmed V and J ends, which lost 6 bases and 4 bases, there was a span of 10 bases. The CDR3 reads CASSPSGYEQYF. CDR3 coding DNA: TGTGCCAGTAGCCCATCTGGGTACGAGCAGTACTTC.

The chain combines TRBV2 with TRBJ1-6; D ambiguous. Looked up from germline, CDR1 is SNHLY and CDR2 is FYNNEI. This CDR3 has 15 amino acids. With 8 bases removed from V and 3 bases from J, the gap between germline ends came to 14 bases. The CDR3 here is CASGTAPLYNSPLHF. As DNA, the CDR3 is TGTGCCAGCGGAACAGCTCCACTCTATAATTCACCCCTCCACTTT.

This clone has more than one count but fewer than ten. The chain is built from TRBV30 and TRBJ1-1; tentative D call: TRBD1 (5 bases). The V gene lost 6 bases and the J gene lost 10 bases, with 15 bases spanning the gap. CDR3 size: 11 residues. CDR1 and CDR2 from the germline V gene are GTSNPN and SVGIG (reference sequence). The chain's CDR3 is CACSPGTAAFF. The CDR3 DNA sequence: TGTGCCTGTTCACCCGGGACCGCAGCTTTCTTT.

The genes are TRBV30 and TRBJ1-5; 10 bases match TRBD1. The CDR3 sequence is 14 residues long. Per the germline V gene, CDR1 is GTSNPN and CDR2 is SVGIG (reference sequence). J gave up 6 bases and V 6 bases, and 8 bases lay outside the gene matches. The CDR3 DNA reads TGTGCCTGCCGGGACAGGGGCTCGGGTCAGCCCCAGCATTTT. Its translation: CACRDRGSGQPQHF.

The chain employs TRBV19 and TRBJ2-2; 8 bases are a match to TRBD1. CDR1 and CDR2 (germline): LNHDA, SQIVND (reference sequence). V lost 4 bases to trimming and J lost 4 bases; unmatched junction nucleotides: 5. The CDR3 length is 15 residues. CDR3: CASSKRQGSTGELFF. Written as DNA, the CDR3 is TGTGCCAGTAGTAAACGACAGGGGAGCACCGGGGAGCTGTTTTTT.

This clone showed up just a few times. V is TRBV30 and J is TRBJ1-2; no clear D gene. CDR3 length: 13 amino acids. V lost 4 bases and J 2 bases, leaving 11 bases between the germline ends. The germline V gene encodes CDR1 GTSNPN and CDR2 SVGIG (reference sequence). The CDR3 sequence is CAWNQDRNYGYTF. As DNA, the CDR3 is TGTGCCTGGAACCAGGACCGAAACTATGGCTACACCTTC.

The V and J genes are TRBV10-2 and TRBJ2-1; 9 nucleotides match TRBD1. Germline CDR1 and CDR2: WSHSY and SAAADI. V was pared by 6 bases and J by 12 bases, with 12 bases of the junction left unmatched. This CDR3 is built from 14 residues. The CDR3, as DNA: TGCGCCAGCAGCCGGGACAGGGTCGCCCCACGGCAGTTCTTC. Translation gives CASSRDRVAPRQFF.

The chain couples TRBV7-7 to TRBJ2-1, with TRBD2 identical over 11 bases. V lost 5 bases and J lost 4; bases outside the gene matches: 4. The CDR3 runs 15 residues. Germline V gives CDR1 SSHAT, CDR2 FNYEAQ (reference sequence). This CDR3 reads CASSIASGRYNEQFF. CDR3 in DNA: TGTGCCAGCAGCATCGCTAGCGGGAGGTACAATGAGCAGTTCTTC.

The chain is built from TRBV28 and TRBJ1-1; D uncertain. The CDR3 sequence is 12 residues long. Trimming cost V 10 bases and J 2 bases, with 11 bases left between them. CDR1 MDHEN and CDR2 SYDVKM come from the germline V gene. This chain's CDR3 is CATNTLNTEAFF. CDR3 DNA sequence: TGTGCCACCAACACGTTAAACACTGAAGCTTTCTTT.

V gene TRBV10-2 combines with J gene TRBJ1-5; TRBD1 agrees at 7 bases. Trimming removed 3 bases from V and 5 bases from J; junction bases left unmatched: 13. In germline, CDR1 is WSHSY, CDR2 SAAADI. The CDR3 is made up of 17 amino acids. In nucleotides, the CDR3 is TGCGCCAGCAGTGATATGTTGGGACAGAAGACGGATCAGCCCCAGCATTTT. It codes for CASSDMLGQKTDQPQHF.

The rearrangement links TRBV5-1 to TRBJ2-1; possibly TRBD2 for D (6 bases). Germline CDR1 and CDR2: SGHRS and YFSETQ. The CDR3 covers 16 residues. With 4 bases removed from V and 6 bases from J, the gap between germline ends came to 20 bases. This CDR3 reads CASSHAPGAGSNEQFF. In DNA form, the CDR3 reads TGCGCCAGCAGCCACGCCCCGGGTGCGGGAAGCAATGAGCAGTTCTTC.

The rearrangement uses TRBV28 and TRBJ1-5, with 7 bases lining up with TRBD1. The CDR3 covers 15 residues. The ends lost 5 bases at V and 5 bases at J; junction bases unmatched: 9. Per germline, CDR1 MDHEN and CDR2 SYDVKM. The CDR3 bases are TGTGCCAGCAGTGAGACCTCGGGACAGCATCAGCCCCAGCATTTT. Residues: CASSETSGQHQPQHF.

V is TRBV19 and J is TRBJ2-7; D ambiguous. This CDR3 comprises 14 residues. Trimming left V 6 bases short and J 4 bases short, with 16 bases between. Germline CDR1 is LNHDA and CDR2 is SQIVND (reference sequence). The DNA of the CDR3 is TGTGCCAGTAGCGACCGGCGGTTTAGGTACGAGCAGTACTTC. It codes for CASSDRRFRYEQYF. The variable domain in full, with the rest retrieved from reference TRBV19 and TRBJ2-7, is DGGITQSPKYLFRKEGQNVTLSCEQNLNHDAMYWYRQDPGQGLRLIYYSQIVNDFQKGDIAEGYSVSREKKESFPLTVTSAQKNPTAFYLCASSDRRFRYEQYFGPGTRLTVT.

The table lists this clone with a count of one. The CDR3 region is CASSLDRGSASGEQYF. Here the CDR3 DNA reads TGTGCCAGCAGCTTAGATCGTGGCAGTGCATCGGGAGAGCAGTACTTC. The chain links TRBV11-2 to TRBJ2-7, with a tentative D call TRBD2 (5 bases). Per germline, CDR1 SGHAT and CDR2 FQNNGV. The CDR3 has 16 amino acids. V dropped 0 bases and J dropped 7 bases, with 19 bases sitting between them. Looking up the rest from reference TRBV11-2 and TRBJ2-7 gives the full variable domain: EAGVAQSPRYKIIEKRQSVAFWCNPISGHATLYWYQQILGQGPKLLIQFQNNGVVDDSQLPKDRFSAERLKGVDSTLKIQPAKLEDSAVYLCASSLDRGSASGEQYFGPGTRLTVT.

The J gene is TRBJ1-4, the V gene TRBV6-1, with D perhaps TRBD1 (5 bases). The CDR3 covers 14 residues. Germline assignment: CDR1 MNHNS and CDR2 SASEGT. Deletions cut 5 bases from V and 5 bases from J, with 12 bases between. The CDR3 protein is CASSSQGLNEKLFF. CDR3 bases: TGTGCCAGCAGTTCGCAGGGATTAAATGAAAAACTGTTTTTT.